The following is a T cell receptor (beta chain) sequence with its context. This sample stems from a study of blood T cell repertoires in COVID-19. The CDR3 totals 16 residues. Original handling: Amplified reference gene primers provided the basis for estimating nucleated cell counts. TCRdb's table, derived via immunoSEQ multiplex PCR, lists solely in-frame clones and lacks some. V and J calls and clone size are given by that table; D and trimming were obtained from the DNA. The sample lists some 64,000 clones, 88% seen once, with roughly 4% in the top ten. This sequence joins TRBV21-1 and TRBJ2-7; the D call TRBD1 from the table was never checked on the DNA. TRBV21-1 is noted as a pseudogene. This receptor was taken from a man between 45 and 60 years old with active COVID-19. Material for sequencing was peripheral blood. The CDR3 DNA follows: TGTGCCAGCAGCAACCCCTTAGGCAGGGCTCCCTACGAGCAGTACTTC. It is translated as CASSNPLGRAPYEQYF.